One sample yielded the 21 T cell receptor beta chains listed below, sequenced in a study of T cell responses to AZD1222 COVID-19 vaccine. Sequencing was performed with immunoSEQ multiplex PCR; in TCRdb, only in-frame clones are kept and a portion is missing. The sample holds 70,000 to 95,000 clones; 91% are singletons and the top ten take 28%. Sequenced here: peripheral blood, sampled 28 days after the second AZD1222 dose. These receptors were collected from an adult who received the AZD1222 COVID-19 vaccine.

The CDR3 loop is CASSIDHQAGQPQHF. In nucleotides, the CDR3 is TGTGCCAGTAGTATAGATCACCAGGCGGGACAGCCCCAGCATTTT. The chain carries TRBV19 and TRBJ1-5, with unresolved D. The CDR3 runs to 15 residues. Germline V lookup: CDR1 LNHDA, CDR2 SQIVND (reference sequence). The V gene lost 0 bases and the J gene lost 7 bases, with 13 bases spanning the gap.

The chain is built from TRBV6-2 or TRBV6-3 and TRBJ1-5; no clear D gene. In germline, CDR1 is MNHEY, CDR2 SVGEGT. CDR3 length equals 15 residues. Between the trimmed V and J ends, which lost 0 bases and 7 bases, there was a span of 13 bases. CDR3 DNA sequence: TGTGCCAGCAGTTACTCGGTTGAAGCCGGGCAGCCCCAGCATTTT. Amino acid sequence: CASSYSVEAGQPQHF.

In DNA form, the CDR3 reads TGTGCCAGCACCGATTCGAAGACTAGCGGAGTTGGAGAGACCCAGTACTTC. This gives the protein CASTDSKTSGVGETQYF. The J gene is TRBJ2-5, the V gene TRBV3-1 (or the pseudogene TRBV3-2); the match to TRBD2 covers 9 bases. CDR1 is LGHDT and CDR2 is YNNKEL in the germline V gene (reference sequence). This CDR3 contains 17 residues. Unmatched junction bases numbered 16, after V lost 7 bases and J lost 4 bases.

V is TRBV28 and J is TRBJ2-3, with D tentatively TRBD1 or TRBD2 (6 bases each). The germline V gene encodes CDR1 MDHEN and CDR2 SYDVKM. Trimming shortened V by 6 bases and J by 4 bases, and 23 bases separated the two germline ends. This CDR3 is built from 17 residues. CDR3 protein: CASSPVRGRLDSDTQYF. Here the CDR3 DNA reads TGTGCCAGCAGCCCCGTCAGGGGCCGACTAGATTCAGATACGCAGTATTTT.

The chain recombines TRBV28 with TRBJ2-7; D ambiguous. The CDR3 contains 15 residues. Deletions cut 8 bases from V and 5 bases from J, with 22 bases between. CDR1 is MDHEN and CDR2 is SYDVKM in the germline V gene. The CDR3 is CASFPGVALGNEQYF. The CDR3 bases are TGTGCCAGCTTTCCGGGCGTGGCACTTGGGAACGAGCAGTACTTC.

The chain recombines TRBV9 with TRBJ1-4; possibly TRBD1 for D (5 bases). Germline CDR1 is SGDLS and CDR2 is YYNGEE. The CDR3 is 15 residues long. V lost 2 bases and J 3 bases, leaving 11 bases between the germline ends. For the CDR3, the DNA is TGTGCCAGCAGCGTCGACGGGGCACCTAATGAAAAACTGTTTTTT. It yields the protein CASSVDGAPNEKLFF.

J is TRBJ1-1 and V is TRBV5-1; no definite D call. The germline V and J ends were trimmed by 7 bases and 1 base, with 14 bases remaining between them. The CDR3 length is 14 residues. Per germline, CDR1 SGHRS and CDR2 YFSETQ. CDR3 amino acids: CASRSKTENTEAFF. In DNA, the CDR3 is TGCGCCAGCCGGTCTAAAACAGAGAACACTGAAGCTTTCTTT.

CDR3 region: CASSLLGRSTDTQYF. The CDR3 DNA reads TGCGCCAGCAGCTTGCTAGGGAGAAGCACAGATACGCAGTATTTT. J is TRBJ2-3 and V is TRBV5-1, with a weak D call TRBD2 (5 bases). V gave up 1 base and J gave up 0 bases, with 9 bases separating them. Per germline, CDR1 SGHRS and CDR2 YFSETQ. CDR3 length: 15 residues.

The chain employs TRBV25-1 and TRBJ1-3, with D unresolved. CDR1 is MGHDK and CDR2 is SYGVNS in the germline V gene. The CDR3 has 13 residues. The ends were cut back, 6 bases at V and 1 base at J, with 7 bases in the middle. The CDR3 sequence is CASSRASGNTIYF. CDR3 DNA: TGTGCCAGCAGCAGAGCATCTGGAAACACCATATATTTT. The full variable domain, completed using reference TRBV25-1 and TRBJ1-3, is EADIYQTPRYLVIGTGKKITLECSQTMGHDKMYWYQQDPGMELHLIHYSYGVNSTEKGDLSSESTVSRIRTEHFPLTLESARPSHTSQYLCASSRASGNTIYFGEGSWLTVV.

This chain joins TRBV28 and TRBJ2-3; D might be TRBD2 (6 bases). The CDR3 length is 15 residues. The V end was cut by 6 bases, the J end by 0 bases, with 13 bases between. Germline assignment: CDR1 MDHEN and CDR2 SYDVKM. The CDR3 coding sequence is TGTGCCAGCAGCCCTTGGGGGACTAGCACAGATACGCAGTATTTT. It specifies CASSPWGTSTDTQYF.

This chain links TRBV30 with TRBJ1-4; maybe TRBD1 (5 bases). V lost 2 bases to trimming and J lost 8 bases, with 12 bases between them. The CDR3 is 13 residues long. CDR1 GTSNPN and CDR2 SVGIG come from the germline V gene (reference sequence). CDR3 loop: CAWSSQGWEKLFF. The CDR3 DNA is TGTGCCTGGAGTTCCCAGGGCTGGGAAAAACTGTTTTTT.

The chain employs TRBV28 and TRBJ1-5; D perhaps matches TRBD1 (5 bases). The germline V gene encodes CDR1 MDHEN and CDR2 SYDVKM. V lost 5 bases and J lost 6, with 14 bases in between. This CDR3 region has 14 residues. CDR3 coding DNA: TGTGCCAGCAGTCCTACAGGCGCTACTCAGCCCCAGCATTTT. This sequence encodes CASSPTGATQPQHF.

The V call is TRBV18, the J call TRBJ1-1; possible D gene TRBD1, 5 bases. Germline values: CDR1 KGHSH, CDR2 LQKENI. Trimming removed 2 bases from V and 4 bases from J, with 11 bases in between. The CDR3 spans 14 residues. DNA of the CDR3: TGTGCCAGCTCACCAGGGGACGGGGGCACTGAAGCTTTCTTT. It specifies CASSPGDGGTEAFF. The full variable domain, rest sourced from reference TRBV18 and TRBJ1-1, is NAGVMQNPRHLVRRRGQEARLRCSPMKGHSHVYWYRQLPEEGLKFMVYLQKENIIDESGMPKERFSAEFPKEGPSILRIQQVVRGDSAAYFCASSPGDGGTEAFFGQGTRLTVV.

The V call is TRBV29-1, the J call TRBJ2-7; the D gene is possibly TRBD2 (6 bases). This CDR3 spans 14 amino acids. The germline V and J ends were trimmed by 7 bases and 3 bases, with 19 bases remaining between them. From germline, CDR1 is SQVTM and CDR2 ANQGSEA. This CDR3 reads CSARLGERGYEQYF. CDR3 DNA sequence: TGCAGCGCCCGACTAGGGGAGAGGGGCTACGAGCAGTACTTC.

The chain uses TRBV27 and TRBJ1-1; 8 bases agree with TRBD1. V lost 10 bases to trimming and J lost 5 bases; unmatched junction nucleotides: 18. The CDR3 is 16 residues long. The germline gives CDR1 MNHEY, CDR2 SMNVEV (reference sequence). The CDR3 coding sequence is TGTGCCATCGGAGCGGGCCGGGGACAGGCGAGGACTGAAGCTTTCTTT. This codes for CAIGAGRGQARTEAFF.

The rearrangement joins TRBV28 to TRBJ2-7; 8 positions agree with TRBD1. V dropped 2 bases and J dropped 1; count of bases not matched to a gene: 13. CDR3 length: 18 amino acids. CDR1 is MDHEN, CDR2 SYDVKM, per germline. The CDR3 loop reads CASSLRFRGPGDSYEQYF. CDR3 sequence (DNA): TGTGCCAGCAGTTTACGGTTCAGGGGGCCCGGGGATTCCTACGAGCAGTACTTC.

The rearrangement uses TRBV5-6 and TRBJ2-7; TRBD1 might be the D (6 bases). The germline V gene encodes CDR1 SGHDT and CDR2 YYEEEE. The V end lost 3 bases, the J end lost 2 bases, and 9 bases lay between the germline ends. This CDR3 spans 13 amino acids. Written as DNA, the CDR3 is TGTGCCAGCAGCTGGGGGCCGGCCTACGAGCAGTACTTC. Amino acids: CASSWGPAYEQYF.

This clone was observed a single time. The V gene is TRBV9, the J gene TRBJ1-5; a weak D match, TRBD1 (5 bases). V dropped 3 bases and J dropped 1 base, with 11 bases sitting between them. The CDR3 is made up of 15 amino acids. Germline V CDR1 and CDR2: SGDLS, YYNGEE. The chain's CDR3 is CASSAGTESNQPQHF. Written as DNA, the CDR3 is TGTGCCAGCAGCGCAGGGACGGAGAGCAATCAGCCCCAGCATTTT.

The genes are TRBV6-6 and TRBJ2-3; possible D gene TRBD2, 7 bases. V was trimmed by 7 bases and J by 7 bases, leaving 18 bases between them. The CDR3 length is 14 residues. Germline V gives CDR1 MNHNY, CDR2 SVGAGI (reference sequence). The CDR3 loop reads CASIEQAGAYTQYF. The CDR3 DNA is TGTGCCAGCATCGAACAGGCGGGGGCTTATACGCAGTATTTT.

V gene TRBV7-9 combines with J gene TRBJ1-1; TRBD1 aligns across 7 bases. The CDR3 runs 15 residues. Germline V gene data show CDR1 as SEHNR and CDR2 as FQNEAQ (reference sequence). J gave up 3 bases and V 1 base, and 5 bases lay outside the gene matches. The CDR3 DNA reads TGTGCCAGCAGCTTAGTTACGACAGGGTACACTGAAGCTTTCTTT. It yields the protein CASSLVTTGYTEAFF.

The J gene is TRBJ1-1, the V gene TRBV27; possibly TRBD1 for D (6 bases). V lost 5 bases and J 6 bases, leaving 19 bases between the germline ends. The CDR3 runs to 15 residues. In germline, CDR1 is MNHEY, CDR2 SMNVEV (reference sequence). The CDR3 spells CASSPLDSYQAEAFF. DNA of the CDR3: TGTGCCAGCAGTCCCCTGGACAGTTATCAAGCTGAAGCTTTCTTT.